This T cell receptor beta chain came from a study of blood T cell repertoires in COVID-19. Study as a whole: There were acute and convalescent COVID-19 samples, and they came from the United States, Italy and Spain. The analysed material was cDNA or gDNA that came from T cells, B-cell-depleted T cells, or PBMCs.

Authors' analysis steps: Reference gene primer amplification in the assay estimated nucleated cell counts. Clones were read by immunoSEQ multiplex PCR, and TCRdb kept only the in-frame ones, dropping some. That table supplies the V and J calls and clone size; D and trimming were determined from the DNA. The table lists approximately 180,000 clones, around 90% of them singletons, with roughly 1.6% in the top ten. Trimming shortened V by 0 bases and J by 9 bases, and 16 bases separated the two germline ends. Germline CDR1 SGHDT, CDR2 YYEEEE. This CDR3 has 15 amino acids. This chain joins TRBV5-6 and TRBJ2-1; D might be TRBD1 (8 bases). This clonotype was obtained from a woman between 50 and 59 years old with acute or convalescent COVID-19. Sequenced sample: peripheral blood. CDR3 in amino acids: CASSLDRGGHGEQFF. The CDR3 DNA sequence: TGTGCCAGCAGCTTGGACAGGGGGGGCCATGGTGAGCAGTTCTTC.